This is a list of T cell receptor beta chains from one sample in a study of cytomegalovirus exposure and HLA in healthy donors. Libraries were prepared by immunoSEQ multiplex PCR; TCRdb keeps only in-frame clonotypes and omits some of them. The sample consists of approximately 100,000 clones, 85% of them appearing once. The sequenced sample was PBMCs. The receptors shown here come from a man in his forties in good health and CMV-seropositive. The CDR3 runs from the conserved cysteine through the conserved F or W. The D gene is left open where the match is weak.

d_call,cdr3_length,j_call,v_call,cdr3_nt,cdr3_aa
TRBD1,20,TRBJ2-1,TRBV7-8,TGTGCCAGCAGCGCGAGGACAGGGGGCGACGGGCTAGCGGAATCCAATGAGCAGTTCTTC,CASSARTGGDGLAESNEQFF
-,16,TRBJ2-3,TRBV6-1,TGTGCCAGCAGTGATTTGCGGAAGGAGGGCACAGATACGCAGTATTTT,CASSDLRKEGTDTQYF
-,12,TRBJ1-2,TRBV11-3,TGTGCCAGCAGCTCACAGTACTATGGCTACACCTTC,CASSSQYYGYTF
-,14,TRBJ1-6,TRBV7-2,TGTGCCAGCAGCTTAGAAGGGGCTAATTCACCCCTCCACTTT,CASSLEGANSPLHF
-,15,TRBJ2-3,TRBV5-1,TGCGCCAGCAGGGTGGTCGGAGTAAGCACAGATACGCAGTATTTT,CASRVVGVSTDTQYF
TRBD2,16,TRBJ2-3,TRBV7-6,TGTGCCAGCAGCTTAGGGACTAGCGGGGCCACAGATACGCAGTATTTT,CASSLGTSGATDTQYF
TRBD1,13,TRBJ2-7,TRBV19,TGTGCCAGTAGTATCGGACAGGGATACGAGCAGTACTTC,CASSIGQGYEQYF
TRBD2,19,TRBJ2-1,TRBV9,TGTGCCAGCAGCGGGGGACTAGCGGGAGGAGGAGCCGGGGTGGATGAGCAGTTCTTC,CASSGGLAGGGAGVDEQFF
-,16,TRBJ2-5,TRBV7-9,TGTGCCAGCAGCTTAAAGCGCCCTAGGAGCGGTGAGACCCAGTACTTC,CASSLKRPRSGETQYF
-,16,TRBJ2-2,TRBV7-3,TGTGCCAGCAGTTCCCTGGAGGGGCGCGTCACCGGGGAGCTGTTTTTT,CASSSLEGRVTGELFF